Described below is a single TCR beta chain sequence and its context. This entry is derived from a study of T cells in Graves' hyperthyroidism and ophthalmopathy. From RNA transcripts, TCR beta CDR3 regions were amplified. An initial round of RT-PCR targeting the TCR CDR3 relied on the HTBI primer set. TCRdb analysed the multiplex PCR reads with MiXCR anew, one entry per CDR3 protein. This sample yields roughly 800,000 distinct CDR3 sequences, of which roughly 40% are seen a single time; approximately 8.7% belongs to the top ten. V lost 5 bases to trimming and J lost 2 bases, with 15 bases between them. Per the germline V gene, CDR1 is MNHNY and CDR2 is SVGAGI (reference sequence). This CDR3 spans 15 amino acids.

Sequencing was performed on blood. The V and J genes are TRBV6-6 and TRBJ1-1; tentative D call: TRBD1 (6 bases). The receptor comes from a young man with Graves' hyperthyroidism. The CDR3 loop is CASSGVAGANTEAFF. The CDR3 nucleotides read TGTGCCAGCAGTGGTGTGGCGGGGGCTAACACTGAAGCTTTCTTT.